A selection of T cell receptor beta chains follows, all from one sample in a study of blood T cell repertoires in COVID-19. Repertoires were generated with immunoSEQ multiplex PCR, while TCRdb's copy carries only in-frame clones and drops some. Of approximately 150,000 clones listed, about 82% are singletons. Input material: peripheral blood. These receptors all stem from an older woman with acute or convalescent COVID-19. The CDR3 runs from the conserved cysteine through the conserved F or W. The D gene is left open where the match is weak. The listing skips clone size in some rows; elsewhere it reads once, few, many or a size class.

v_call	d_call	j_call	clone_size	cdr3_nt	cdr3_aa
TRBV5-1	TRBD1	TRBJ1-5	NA	TGCGCCAGCAGTCCACAGGGGGCAAATCAGCCCCAGCATTTT	CASSPQGANQPQHF
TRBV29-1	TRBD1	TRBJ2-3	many	TGCAGCGGTGAAAGACAGGGCCAGTCGGCGCAGTATTTT	CSGERQGQSAQYF
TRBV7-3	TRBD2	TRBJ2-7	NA	TGTGCCAGCAGCCCGGGAGGGGGAAACTACGAGCAGTACTTC	CASSPGGGNYEQYF
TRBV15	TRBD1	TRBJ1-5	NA	TGTGCCACCAGCAGAGACCGAGGGACAGGCCAGCCCCAGCATTTT	CATSRDRGTGQPQHF
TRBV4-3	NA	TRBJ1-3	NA	TGCGCCAGCAGCCAAGGGGGGGAAGGGCTGGGAAACACCATATATTTT	CASSQGGEGLGNTIYF
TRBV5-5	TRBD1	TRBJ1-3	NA	TGTGCCAGCAGCTCTTCCGACAGGGTTGGAAACACCATATATTTT	CASSSSDRVGNTIYF
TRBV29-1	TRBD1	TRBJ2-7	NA	TGCAGCGTCGAAACAGGGGAATCGTCCTACGAGCAGTACTTC	CSVETGESSYEQYF
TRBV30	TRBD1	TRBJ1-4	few	TGTGCCTGGAGTGAGGGACAGGGGATAACTAATGAAAAACTGTTTTTT	CAWSEGQGITNEKLFF
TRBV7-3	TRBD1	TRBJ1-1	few	TGTGCCAGCAGCTTAAATCCAGGGGGAAGCACTGAAGCTTTCTTT	CASSLNPGGSTEAFF
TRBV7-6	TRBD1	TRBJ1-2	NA	TGTGCCAGCAGCTTAGAGAAGGGACAGCCCAACTATGGCTACACCTTC	CASSLEKGQPNYGYTF
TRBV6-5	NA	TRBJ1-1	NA	TGTGCCAGCAGTTCACAGGAGAACACTGAAGCTTTCTTT	CASSSQENTEAFF